Sequencing of this T cell receptor beta chain was carried out in a study of T cells in Graves' hyperthyroidism and ophthalmopathy. Amplification of TCR beta CDR3 regions was performed using RNA transcripts as template. An initial round of RT-PCR targeting the TCR CDR3 relied on the HTBI primer set. TCRdb processed the multiplex PCR reads anew with MiXCR; each CDR3 protein has one entry. The profile shows roughly 700,000 distinct CDR3 sequences, 35% of them singletons. Concerning this clonotype: Since a much larger clone is just one base distant, this may be a read error. A read error is likely, as this CDR3 ends without the conserved phenylalanine or tryptophan.

Sequenced input: blood. The receptor comes from a woman aged 40 to 55 with Graves' hyperthyroidism.

CDR3 protein: CASSVGQGKSYEQYS. The CDR3 DNA reads as TGTGCCAGCAGCGTAGGCCAAGGGAAGTCCTACGAGCAGTACTCC. J is TRBJ2-7 and V is TRBV9; D is unresolved. V lost 0 bases and J lost 1, with 11 bases in between. Germline loops: CDR1 SGDLS, CDR2 YYNGEE. The CDR3 spans 15 residues.